This T cell receptor beta chain stems from a study of blood T cell repertoires in COVID-19. Background on the study: The United States, Italy and Spain supplied acute and convalescent COVID-19 samples. T cells, B-cell-depleted T cells, or PBMCs supplied cDNA or gDNA.

The V gene's germline CDR1 is MGHRA and CDR2 YSYEKL. The CDR3 has 13 residues. Trimming removed 4 bases from V and 4 bases from J, with 10 bases in between. The authors' processing: Reference gene primer amplification gave estimated nucleated cell counts. Libraries were prepared by immunoSEQ multiplex PCR; TCRdb keeps only in-frame clonotypes and omits some of them. V, J and clone size are taken as reported in that table, and D and trimming were inferred from the DNA itself. The sample holds roughly 53,000 clones, about 85% seen once. V is TRBV4-1 and J is TRBJ2-5; maybe TRBD2 (5 bases). This TCR derives from a man aged 50 or older with acute or convalescent COVID-19. Material: peripheral blood. The CDR3 sequence: CASSLGLRETQYF. CDR3 nucleotides: TGCGCCAGCAGCCTCGGACTTCGAGAGACCCAGTACTTC.